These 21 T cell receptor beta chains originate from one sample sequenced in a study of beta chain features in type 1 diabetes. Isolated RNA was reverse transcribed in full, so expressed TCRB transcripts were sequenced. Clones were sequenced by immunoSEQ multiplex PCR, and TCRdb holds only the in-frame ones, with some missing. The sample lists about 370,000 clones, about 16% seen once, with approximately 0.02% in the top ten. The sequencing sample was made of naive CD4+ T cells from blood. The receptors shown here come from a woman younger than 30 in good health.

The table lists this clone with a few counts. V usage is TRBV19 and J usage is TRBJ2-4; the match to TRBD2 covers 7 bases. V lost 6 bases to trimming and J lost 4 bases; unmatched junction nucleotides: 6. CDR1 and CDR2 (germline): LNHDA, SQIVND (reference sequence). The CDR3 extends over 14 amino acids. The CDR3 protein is CASSPGLPKNIQYF. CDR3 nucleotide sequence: TGTGCCAGTAGCCCGGGACTACCGAAAAACATTCAGTACTTC.

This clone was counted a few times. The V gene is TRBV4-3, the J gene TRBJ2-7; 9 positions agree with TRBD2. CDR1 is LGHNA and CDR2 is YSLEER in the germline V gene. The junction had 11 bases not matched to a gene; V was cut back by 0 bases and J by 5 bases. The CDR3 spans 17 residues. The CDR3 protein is CASSQDWIGAGGHEQYF. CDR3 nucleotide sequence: TGCGCCAGCAGCCAAGACTGGATCGGAGCGGGAGGCCACGAGCAGTACTTC.

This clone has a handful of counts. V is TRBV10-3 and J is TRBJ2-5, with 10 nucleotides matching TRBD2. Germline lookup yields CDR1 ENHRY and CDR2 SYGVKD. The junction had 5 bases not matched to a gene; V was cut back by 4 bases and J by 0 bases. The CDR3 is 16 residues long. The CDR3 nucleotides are TGTGCCATCAGTGTGGGACTAGCGAACTACCAAGAGACCCAGTACTTC. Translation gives CAISVGLANYQETQYF.

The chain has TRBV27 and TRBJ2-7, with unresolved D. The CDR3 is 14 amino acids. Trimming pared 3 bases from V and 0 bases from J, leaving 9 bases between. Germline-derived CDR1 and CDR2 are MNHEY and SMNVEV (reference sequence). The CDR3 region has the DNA TGTGCCAGCAGTTTCCTGGTTAGCTCCTACGAGCAGTACTTC. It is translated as CASSFLVSSYEQYF.

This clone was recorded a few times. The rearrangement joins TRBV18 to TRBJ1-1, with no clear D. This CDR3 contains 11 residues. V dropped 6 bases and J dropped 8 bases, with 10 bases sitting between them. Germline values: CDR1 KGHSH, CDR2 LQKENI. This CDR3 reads CASSREREAFF. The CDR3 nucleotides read TGTGCCAGCTCCCGGGAAAGGGAAGCTTTCTTT.

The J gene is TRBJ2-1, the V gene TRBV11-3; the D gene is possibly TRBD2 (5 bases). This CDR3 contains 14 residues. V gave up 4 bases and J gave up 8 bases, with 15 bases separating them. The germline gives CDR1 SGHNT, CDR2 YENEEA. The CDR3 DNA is TGTGCCAGCAGCTCCAGGACTTCCGGGGATGAGCAGTTCTTC. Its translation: CASSSRTSGDEQFF.

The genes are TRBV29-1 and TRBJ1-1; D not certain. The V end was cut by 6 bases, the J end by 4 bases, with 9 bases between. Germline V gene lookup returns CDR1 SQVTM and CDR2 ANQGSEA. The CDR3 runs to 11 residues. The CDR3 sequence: CSVDTSTEAFF. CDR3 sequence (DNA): TGCAGCGTAGATACAAGCACTGAAGCTTTCTTT.

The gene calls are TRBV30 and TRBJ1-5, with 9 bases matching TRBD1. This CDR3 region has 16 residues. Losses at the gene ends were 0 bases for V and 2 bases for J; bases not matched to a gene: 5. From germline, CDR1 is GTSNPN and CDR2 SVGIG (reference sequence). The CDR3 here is CAWSVRTGGGNQPQHF. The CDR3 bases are TGTGCCTGGAGTGTAAGAACAGGGGGCGGCAATCAGCCCCAGCATTTT.

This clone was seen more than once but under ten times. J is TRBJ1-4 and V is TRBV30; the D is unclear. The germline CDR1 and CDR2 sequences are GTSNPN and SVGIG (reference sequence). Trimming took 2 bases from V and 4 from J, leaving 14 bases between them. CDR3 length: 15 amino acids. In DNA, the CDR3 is TGTGCCTGGAGTTCTTATGGAGGGTATAATGAAAAACTGTTTTTT. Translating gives CAWSSYGGYNEKLFF.

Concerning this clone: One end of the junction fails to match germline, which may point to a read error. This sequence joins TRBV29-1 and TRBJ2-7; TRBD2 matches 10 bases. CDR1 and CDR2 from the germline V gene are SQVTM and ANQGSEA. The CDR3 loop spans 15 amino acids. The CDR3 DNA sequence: TGCAGCGTTGAGAAATTAGCGGGAGGCCGAATGGCTCGTCATTTC. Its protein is CSVEKLAGGRMARHF.

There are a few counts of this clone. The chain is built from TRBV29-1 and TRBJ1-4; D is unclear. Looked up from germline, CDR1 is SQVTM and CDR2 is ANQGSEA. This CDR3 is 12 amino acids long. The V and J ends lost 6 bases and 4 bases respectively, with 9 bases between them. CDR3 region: CSVSYNNEKLFF. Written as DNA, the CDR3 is TGCAGCGTAAGCTATAATAATGAAAAACTGTTTTTT.

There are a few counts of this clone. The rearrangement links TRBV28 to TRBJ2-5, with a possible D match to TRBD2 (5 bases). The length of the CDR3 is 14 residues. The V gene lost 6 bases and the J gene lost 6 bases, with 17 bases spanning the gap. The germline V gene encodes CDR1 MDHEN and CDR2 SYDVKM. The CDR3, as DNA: TGTGCCAGCAGAAAGGACTCTGCTCGACAGACCCAGTACTTC. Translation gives CASRKDSARQTQYF.

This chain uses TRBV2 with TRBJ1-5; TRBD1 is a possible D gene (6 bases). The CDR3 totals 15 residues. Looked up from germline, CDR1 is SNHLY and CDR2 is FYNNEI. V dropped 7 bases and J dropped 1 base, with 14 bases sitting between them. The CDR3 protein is CASNSQGLSNQPQHF. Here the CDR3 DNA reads TGTGCCAGCAATTCTCAGGGGCTGAGCAATCAGCCCCAGCATTTT.

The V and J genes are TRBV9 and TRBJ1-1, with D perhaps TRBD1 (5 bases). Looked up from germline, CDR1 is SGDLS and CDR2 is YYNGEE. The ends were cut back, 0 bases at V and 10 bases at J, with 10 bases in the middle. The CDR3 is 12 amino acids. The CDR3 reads CASSVVAGRAFF. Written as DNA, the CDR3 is TGTGCCAGCAGCGTAGTTGCGGGGCGAGCTTTCTTT.

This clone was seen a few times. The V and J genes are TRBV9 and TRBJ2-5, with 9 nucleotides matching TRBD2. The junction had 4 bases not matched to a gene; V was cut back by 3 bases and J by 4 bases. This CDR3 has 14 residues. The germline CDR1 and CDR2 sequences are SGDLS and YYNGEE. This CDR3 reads CASSATSGAETQYF. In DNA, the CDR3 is TGTGCCAGCAGCGCGACTAGCGGCGCAGAGACCCAGTACTTC.

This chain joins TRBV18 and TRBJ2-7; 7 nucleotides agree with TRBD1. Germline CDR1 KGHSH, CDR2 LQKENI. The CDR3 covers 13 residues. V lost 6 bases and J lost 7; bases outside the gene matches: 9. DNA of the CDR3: TGTGCCAGCTCTCGGGACAGCCAAAGGGAGCAGTACTTC. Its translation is CASSRDSQREQYF.

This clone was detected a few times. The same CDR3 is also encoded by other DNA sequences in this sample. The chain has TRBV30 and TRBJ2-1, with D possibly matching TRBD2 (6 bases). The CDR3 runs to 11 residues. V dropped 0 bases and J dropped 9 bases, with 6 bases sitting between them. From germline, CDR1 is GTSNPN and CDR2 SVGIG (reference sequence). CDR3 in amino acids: CAWSVGGEQFF. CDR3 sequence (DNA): TGTGCCTGGAGTGTCGGGGGTGAGCAGTTCTTC.

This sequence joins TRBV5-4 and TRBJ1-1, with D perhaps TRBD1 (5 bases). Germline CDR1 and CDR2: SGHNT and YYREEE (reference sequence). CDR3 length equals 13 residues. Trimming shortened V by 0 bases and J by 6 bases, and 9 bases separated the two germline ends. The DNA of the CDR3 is TGTGCCAGCAGCTTGGCCCTACAGGCTGAAGCTTTCTTT. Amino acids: CASSLALQAEAFF.

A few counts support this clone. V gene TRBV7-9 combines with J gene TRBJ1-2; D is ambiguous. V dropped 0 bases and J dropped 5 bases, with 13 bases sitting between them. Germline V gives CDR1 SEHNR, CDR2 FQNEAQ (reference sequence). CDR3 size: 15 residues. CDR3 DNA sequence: TGTGCCAGCAGCTTAGCGCTTGGAGAATCATATGGCTACACCTTC. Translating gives CASSLALGESYGYTF.

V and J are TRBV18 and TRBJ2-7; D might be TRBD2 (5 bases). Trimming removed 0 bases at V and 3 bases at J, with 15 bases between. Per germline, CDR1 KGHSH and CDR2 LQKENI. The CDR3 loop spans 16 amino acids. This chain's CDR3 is CASSPPSGRGYYEQYF. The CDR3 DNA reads TGTGCCAGCTCACCACCGTCCGGACGCGGGTACTACGAGCAGTACTTC.

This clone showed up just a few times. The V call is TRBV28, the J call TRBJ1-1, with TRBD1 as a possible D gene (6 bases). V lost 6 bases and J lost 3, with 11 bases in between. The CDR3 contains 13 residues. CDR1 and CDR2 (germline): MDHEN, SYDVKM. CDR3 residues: CASSRQAYTEAFF. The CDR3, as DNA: TGTGCCAGCAGCCGACAGGCCTACACTGAAGCTTTCTTT.